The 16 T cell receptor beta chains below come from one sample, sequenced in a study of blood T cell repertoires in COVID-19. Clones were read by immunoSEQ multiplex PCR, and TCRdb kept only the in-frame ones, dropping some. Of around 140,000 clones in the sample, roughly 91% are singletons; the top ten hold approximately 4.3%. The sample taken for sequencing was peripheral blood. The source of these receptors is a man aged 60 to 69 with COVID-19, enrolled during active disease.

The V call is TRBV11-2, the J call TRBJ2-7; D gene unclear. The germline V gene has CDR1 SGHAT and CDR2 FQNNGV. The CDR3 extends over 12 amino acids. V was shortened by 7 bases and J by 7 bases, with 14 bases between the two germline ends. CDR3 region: CASKHLSNEQYF. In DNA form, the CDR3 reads TGTGCCAGCAAACATCTCAGTAATGAGCAGTACTTC.

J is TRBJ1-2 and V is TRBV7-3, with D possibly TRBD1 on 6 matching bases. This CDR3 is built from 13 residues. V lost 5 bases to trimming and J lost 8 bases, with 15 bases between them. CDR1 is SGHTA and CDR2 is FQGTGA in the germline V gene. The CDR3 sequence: CASSRYRDSGYTF. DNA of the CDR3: TGTGCCAGCAGCCGCTACAGGGATTCGGGCTACACCTTC.

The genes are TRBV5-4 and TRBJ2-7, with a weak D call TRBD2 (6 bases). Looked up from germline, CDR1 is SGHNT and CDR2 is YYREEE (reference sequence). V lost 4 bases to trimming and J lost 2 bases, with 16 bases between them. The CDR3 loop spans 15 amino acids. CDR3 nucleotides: TGTGCCAGCAGCCTCGGAGGGACTTCTACCTACGAGCAGTACTTC. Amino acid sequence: CASSLGGTSTYEQYF.

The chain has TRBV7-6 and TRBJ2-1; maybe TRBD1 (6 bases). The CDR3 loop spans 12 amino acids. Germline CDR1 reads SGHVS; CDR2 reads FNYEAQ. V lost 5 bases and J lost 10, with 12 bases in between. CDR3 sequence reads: CASSLQGGEQFF. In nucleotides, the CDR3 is TGTGCCAGCAGCCTACAGGGTGGAGAGCAGTTCTTC.

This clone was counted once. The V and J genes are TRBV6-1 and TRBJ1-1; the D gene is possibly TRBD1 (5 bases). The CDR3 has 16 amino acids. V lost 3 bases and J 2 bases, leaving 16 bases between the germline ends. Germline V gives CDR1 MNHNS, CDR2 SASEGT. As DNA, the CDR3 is TGTGCCAGCAGTGAGGGGAGGGGTTCATCAAACACTGAAGCTTTCTTT. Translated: CASSEGRGSSNTEAFF.

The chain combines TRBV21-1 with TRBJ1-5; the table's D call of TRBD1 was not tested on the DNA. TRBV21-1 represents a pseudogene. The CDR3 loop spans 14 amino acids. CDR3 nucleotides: TGTGCCAGCAGGAGGGGACAGGGGTTTCAGCCCCAGCATTTT. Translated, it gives CASRRGQGFQPQHF.

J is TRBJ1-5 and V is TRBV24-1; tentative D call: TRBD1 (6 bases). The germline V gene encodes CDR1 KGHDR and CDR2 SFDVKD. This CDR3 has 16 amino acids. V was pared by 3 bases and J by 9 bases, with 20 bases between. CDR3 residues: CATSDGLGQGLGPQHF. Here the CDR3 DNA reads TGTGCCACCAGTGATGGTTTGGGACAAGGGCTCGGGCCCCAGCATTTT.

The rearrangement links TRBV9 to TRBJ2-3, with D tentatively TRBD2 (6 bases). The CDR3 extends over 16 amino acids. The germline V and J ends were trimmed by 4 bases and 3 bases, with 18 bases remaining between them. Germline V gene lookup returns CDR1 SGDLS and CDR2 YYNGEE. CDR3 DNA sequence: TGTGCCAGCAGCCTAGGTTCTAGCGCACATACAGATACGCAGTATTTT. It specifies CASSLGSSAHTDTQYF.

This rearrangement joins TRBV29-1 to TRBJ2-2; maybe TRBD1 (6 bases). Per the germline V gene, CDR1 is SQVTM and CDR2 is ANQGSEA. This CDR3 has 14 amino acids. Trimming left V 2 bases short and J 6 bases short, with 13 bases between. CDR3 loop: CSVESEQGSGELFF. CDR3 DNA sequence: TGCAGCGTTGAATCTGAACAGGGCTCCGGGGAGCTGTTTTTT.

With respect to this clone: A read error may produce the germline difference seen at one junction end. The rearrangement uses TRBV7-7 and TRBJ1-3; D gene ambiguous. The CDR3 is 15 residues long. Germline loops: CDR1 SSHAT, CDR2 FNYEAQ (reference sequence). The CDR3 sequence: CASSLAAGTGNTIYF. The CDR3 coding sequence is TGTGCTAGCAGCTTAGCGGCGGGGACTGGAAACACCATATATTTT.

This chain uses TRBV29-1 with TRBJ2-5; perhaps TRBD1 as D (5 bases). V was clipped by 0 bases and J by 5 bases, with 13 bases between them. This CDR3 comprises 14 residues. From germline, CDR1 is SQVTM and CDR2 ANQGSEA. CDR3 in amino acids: CSVEDRAALETQYF. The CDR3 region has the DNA TGCAGCGTTGAAGACAGGGCTGCCTTGGAGACCCAGTACTTC.

CDR3 DNA sequence: TGTGCCAGCAGCTTAGGGGCAGGTTCGTGGAATCAGCCCCAGCATTTT. This encodes CASSLGAGSWNQPQHF. J is TRBJ1-5 and V is TRBV7-2, with D hard to call. Germline-derived CDR1 and CDR2 are SGHTA and FQGNSA. This CDR3 region has 16 residues. Trimming cost V 1 base and J 4 bases, with 14 bases left between them.

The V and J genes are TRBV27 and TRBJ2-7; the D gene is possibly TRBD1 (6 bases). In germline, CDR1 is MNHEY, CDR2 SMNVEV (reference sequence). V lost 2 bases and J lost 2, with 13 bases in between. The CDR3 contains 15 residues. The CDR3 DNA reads TGTGCCAGCAGTTTACAGGGGTCGAAACCCTACGAGCAGTACTTC. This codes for CASSLQGSKPYEQYF.

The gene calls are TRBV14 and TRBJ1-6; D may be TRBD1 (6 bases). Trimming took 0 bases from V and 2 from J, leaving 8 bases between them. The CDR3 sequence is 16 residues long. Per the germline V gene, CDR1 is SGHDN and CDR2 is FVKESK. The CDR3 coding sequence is TGTGCCAGCAGCCAAGAGACAGGCGCCTATAATTCACCCCTCCACTTT. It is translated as CASSQETGAYNSPLHF. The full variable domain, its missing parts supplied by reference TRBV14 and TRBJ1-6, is EAGVTQFPSHSVIEKGQTVTLRCDPISGHDNLYWYRRVMGKEIKFLLHFVKESKQDESGMPNNRFLAERTGGTYSTLKVQPAELEDSGVYFCASSQETGAYNSPLHFGNGTRLTVT.

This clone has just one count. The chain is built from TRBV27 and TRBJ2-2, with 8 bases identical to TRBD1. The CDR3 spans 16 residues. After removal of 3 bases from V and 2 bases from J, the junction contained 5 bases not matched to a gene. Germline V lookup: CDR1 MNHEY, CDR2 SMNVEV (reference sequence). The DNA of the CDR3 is TGTGCCAGCAGTTTCTATGGGACAGGTAACACCGGGGAGCTGTTTTTT. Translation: CASSFYGTGNTGELFF.

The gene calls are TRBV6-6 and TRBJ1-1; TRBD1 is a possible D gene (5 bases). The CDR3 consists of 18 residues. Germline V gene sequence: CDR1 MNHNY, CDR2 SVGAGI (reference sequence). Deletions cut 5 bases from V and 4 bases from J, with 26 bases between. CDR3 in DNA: TGTGCCAGCAGTCCCTTATTCCTGGTCGGTTCAGGGATCACTGAAGCTTTCTTT. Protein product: CASSPLFLVGSGITEAFF.